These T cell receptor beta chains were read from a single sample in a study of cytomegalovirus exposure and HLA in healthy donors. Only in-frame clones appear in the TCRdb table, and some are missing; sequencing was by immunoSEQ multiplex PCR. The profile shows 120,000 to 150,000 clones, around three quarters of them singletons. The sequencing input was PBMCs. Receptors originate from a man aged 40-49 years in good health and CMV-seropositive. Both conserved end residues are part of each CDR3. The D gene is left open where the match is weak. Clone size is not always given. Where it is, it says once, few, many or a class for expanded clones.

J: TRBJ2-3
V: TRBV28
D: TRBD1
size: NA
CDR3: CASRRQGSADTQYF
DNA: TGTGCCAGCAGAAGACAGGGCTCAGCAGATACGCAGTATTTT

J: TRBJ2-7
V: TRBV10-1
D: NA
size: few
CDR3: CASSEGGTSYEQYF
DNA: TGCGCCAGCAGTGAGGGGGGGACCTCCTACGAGCAGTACTTC

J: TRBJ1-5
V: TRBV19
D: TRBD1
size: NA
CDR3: CASSQTDRGLRQPQHF
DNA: TGTGCCAGTAGCCAAACTGACAGGGGGCTAAGGCAGCCCCAGCATTTT

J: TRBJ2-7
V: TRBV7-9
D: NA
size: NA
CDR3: CASSLFTGYEQYF
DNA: TGTGCCAGCAGCTTATTCACAGGGTACGAGCAGTACTTC

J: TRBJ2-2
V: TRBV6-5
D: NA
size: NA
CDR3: CASSTIGRGELFF
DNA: TGTGCCAGCAGTACGATTGGGCGAGGGGAGCTGTTTTTT

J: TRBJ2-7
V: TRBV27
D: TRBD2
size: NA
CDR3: CASSLRPPGGDLYEQYF
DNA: TGTGCCAGCAGTCTCCGGCCTCCGGGGGGTGACCTCTACGAGCAGTACTTC

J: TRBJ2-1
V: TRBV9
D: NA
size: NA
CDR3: CASSVGLVFYNEQFF
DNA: TGTGCCAGCAGCGTAGGGCTAGTCTTCTACAATGAGCAGTTCTTC

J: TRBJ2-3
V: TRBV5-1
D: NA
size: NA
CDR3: CASSPSGPSTDTQYF
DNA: TGCGCCAGCAGCCCGAGCGGGCCAAGCACAGATACGCAGTATTTT

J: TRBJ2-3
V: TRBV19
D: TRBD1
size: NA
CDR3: CASSIWQGVATDTQYF
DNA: TGTGCCAGTAGTATATGGCAGGGGGTTGCCACAGATACGCAGTATTTT

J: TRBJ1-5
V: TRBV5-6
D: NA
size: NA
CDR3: CASSLRGLGNQPQHF
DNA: TGTGCCAGCAGCTTAAGAGGATTGGGCAATCAGCCCCAGCATTTT

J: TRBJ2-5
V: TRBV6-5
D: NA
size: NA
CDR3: CASKLNRGGETQYF
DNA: TGTGCCAGCAAATTAAACAGGGGAGGAGAGACCCAGTACTTC

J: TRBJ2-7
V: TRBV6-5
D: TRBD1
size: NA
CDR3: CASSYFPGTGNEQYF
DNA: TGTGCCAGCAGTTACTTTCCCGGGACAGGGAACGAGCAGTACTTC

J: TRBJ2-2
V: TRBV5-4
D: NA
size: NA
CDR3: CASSYTLGTGELFF
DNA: TGTGCCAGCAGCTATACACTAGGCACCGGGGAGCTGTTTTTT

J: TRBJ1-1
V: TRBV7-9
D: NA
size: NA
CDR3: CASSFSGNTEAFF
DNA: TGTGCCAGCAGCTTCTCAGGGAACACTGAAGCTTTCTTT

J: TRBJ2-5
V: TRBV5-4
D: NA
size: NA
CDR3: CASSLKNQGGTETQYF
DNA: TGTGCCAGCAGCTTGAAAAACCAGGGCGGGACAGAGACCCAGTACTTC

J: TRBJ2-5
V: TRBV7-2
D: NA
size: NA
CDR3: CASSVLGTQQETQYF
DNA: TGTGCCAGCAGCGTCCTCGGGACACAACAAGAGACCCAGTACTTC

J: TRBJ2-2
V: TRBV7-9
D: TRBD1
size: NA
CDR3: CASSTHRRTGALNTGELFF
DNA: TGTGCCAGCAGCACCCACCGAAGGACAGGGGCCTTGAACACCGGGGAGCTGTTTTTT

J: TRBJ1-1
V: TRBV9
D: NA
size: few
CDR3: CASSVVGGAHTEAFF
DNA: TGTGCCAGCAGCGTAGTCGGGGGAGCGCACACTGAAGCTTTCTTT

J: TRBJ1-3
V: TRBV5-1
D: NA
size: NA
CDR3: CASSFLGGSSGNTIYF
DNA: TGCGCCAGCAGCTTTCTCGGGGGTAGCTCTGGAAACACCATATATTTT

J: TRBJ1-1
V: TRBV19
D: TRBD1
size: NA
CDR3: CASSRTGITEAFF
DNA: TGTGCCAGTAGTAGGACAGGGATCACTGAAGCTTTCTTT

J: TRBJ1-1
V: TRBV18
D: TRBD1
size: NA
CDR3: CASSPVVVATGGTEAFF
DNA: TGTGCCAGCTCACCAGTCGTAGTAGCGACAGGGGGGACTGAAGCTTTCTTT

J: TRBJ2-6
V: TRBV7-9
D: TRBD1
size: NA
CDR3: CASSPDRDMGANVLTF
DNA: TGTGCCAGCAGCCCGGACAGGGATATGGGGGCCAACGTCCTGACTTTC

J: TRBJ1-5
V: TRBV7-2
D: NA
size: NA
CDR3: CASSPGGKNPNQPQHF
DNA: TGTGCCAGCAGCCCGGGGGGGAAGAATCCGAATCAGCCCCAGCATTTT

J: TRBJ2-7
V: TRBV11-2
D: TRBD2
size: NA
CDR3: CASSPRGEGSSRQYF
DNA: TGTGCCAGCAGCCCCCGAGGGGAGGGTTCATCTCGGCAGTACTTC

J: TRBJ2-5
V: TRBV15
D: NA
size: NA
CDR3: CATRADTQETQYF
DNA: TGTGCCACCAGGGCGGACACCCAAGAGACCCAGTACTTC